The 19 T cell receptor beta chains below were found in one sample sequenced in a study of T cell changes during pregnancy in multiple sclerosis. Assay used: immunoSEQ multiplex PCR; TCRdb lists only in-frame clones, some missing. The table shows approximately 53,000 clones, with nearly 95% occurring only once. The sample in question was CD4+ T cells from peripheral blood mononuclear cells, obtained in the second trimester of pregnancy. The receptors were sampled from a female donor with multiple sclerosis, enrolled in a pregnancy study.

The CDR3 loop reads CAISGSDTGTYGYTF. CDR3 bases: TGTGCCATCAGTGGTTCGGATACAGGGACCTATGGCTACACCTTC. V usage is TRBV10-3 and J usage is TRBJ1-2; possible D gene TRBD1, 6 bases. Germline CDR1 and CDR2: ENHRY and SYGVKD. CDR3 length equals 15 residues. The germline V and J ends were trimmed by 4 bases and 4 bases, with 16 bases remaining between them.

The rearrangement links TRBV7-6 to TRBJ2-7; the D gene is possibly TRBD1 (5 bases). The V gene lost 1 base and the J gene lost 2 bases, with 15 bases spanning the gap. This CDR3 has 16 residues. Germline lookup yields CDR1 SGHVS and CDR2 FNYEAQ. CDR3 loop: CASSLEGDSKAYEQYF. CDR3 nucleotides: TGTGCCAGCAGCTTAGAAGGAGACAGTAAGGCCTACGAGCAGTACTTC. Using reference TRBV7-6 and TRBJ2-7 for the parts outside the CDR3, the full variable domain is GAGVSQSPRYKVTKRGQDVALRCDPISGHVSLYWYRQALGQGPEFLTYFNYEAQQDKSGLPNDRFSAERPEGSISTLTIQRTEQRDSAMYRCASSLEGDSKAYEQYFGPGTRLTVT.

The V and J genes are TRBV6-6 and TRBJ1-3; TRBD1 might be the D (5 bases). The germline V and J ends were trimmed by 7 bases and 0 bases, with 13 bases remaining between them. This CDR3 is built from 15 residues. Germline values: CDR1 MNHNY, CDR2 SVGAGI (reference sequence). The CDR3 sequence is CASKDSTYSGNTIYF. The CDR3 DNA follows: TGTGCCAGCAAAGACAGTACCTACTCTGGAAACACCATATATTTT.

This chain joins TRBV7-3 and TRBJ2-1, with 11 bases identical to TRBD2. Germline trimming cut 5 bases from V and 0 bases from J; bases unmatched to any gene: 9. The CDR3 runs 18 residues. Germline V gene sequence: CDR1 SGHTA, CDR2 FQGTGA. CDR3 coding DNA: TGTGCCAGCAGCCTGGGACTAGCGGAAGGCAGCTCCTACAATGAGCAGTTCTTC. This codes for CASSLGLAEGSSYNEQFF.

This clone has more than one count but fewer than ten. The chain carries TRBV2 and TRBJ2-3, with 7 bases lining up with TRBD2. CDR1 and CDR2 (germline): SNHLY, FYNNEI. V gave up 4 bases and J gave up 0 bases; unmatched junction bases: 4. The CDR3 sequence is 15 residues long. The CDR3 sequence: CASSVRAGSTDTQYF. For the CDR3, the DNA is TGTGCCAGCAGTGTGCGAGCGGGGAGCACAGATACGCAGTATTTT.

This chain connects TRBV30 to TRBJ1-2, with D perhaps matching TRBD1 (6 bases). The CDR3 sequence is 18 residues long. V was pared by 0 bases and J by 2 bases, with 22 bases between. Germline V gives CDR1 GTSNPN, CDR2 SVGIG (reference sequence). DNA of the CDR3: TGTGCCTGGAGTGTATTGCGGGGGTGCGAGGGGGGAAACTATGGCTACACCTTC. It specifies CAWSVLRGCEGGNYGYTF.

The chain carries TRBV2 and TRBJ2-5; 11 nucleotides match TRBD2. This CDR3 has 15 residues. Trimming took 7 bases from V and 2 from J; bases not matched to a gene: 6. Germline CDR1 SNHLY, CDR2 FYNNEI. DNA of the CDR3: TGTGCCAGCAAGGAAGTAGCGGGGGGGCAAGAGACCCAGTACTTC. Protein product: CASKEVAGGQETQYF.

The chain joins TRBV6-6 to TRBJ1-6, with no clear D. Trimming took 3 bases from V and 4 from J, leaving 13 bases between them. Germline CDR1 and CDR2: MNHNY and SVGAGI (reference sequence). There are 16 residues in the CDR3. The CDR3 loop reads CASSYPSGRYNSPLHF. For the CDR3, the DNA is TGTGCCAGCAGTTATCCGTCGGGTCGGTATAATTCACCCCTCCACTTT.

The CDR3 DNA sequence: TGTGCCAGTAGTATAGAACAGGGTTTATACTATGGCTACACCTTC. Its protein is CASSIEQGLYYGYTF. The chain uses TRBV19 and TRBJ1-2; D is possibly TRBD1 (6 bases). Looked up from germline, CDR1 is LNHDA and CDR2 is SQIVND (reference sequence). The CDR3 has 15 residues. V lost 0 bases and J 3 bases, leaving 11 bases between the germline ends.

V is TRBV19 and J is TRBJ1-2; 8 bases line up with TRBD1. Germline-derived CDR1 and CDR2 are LNHDA and SQIVND (reference sequence). The CDR3 has 15 amino acids. Losses at the gene ends were 8 bases for V and 2 bases for J; bases not matched to a gene: 10. CDR3 sequence reads: CASRPAGQVNYGYTF. Here the CDR3 DNA reads TGTGCCAGTCGGCCCGCGGGACAGGTAAACTATGGCTACACCTTC. The whole variable domain, remainder taken from reference TRBV19 and TRBJ1-2, is DGGITQSPKYLFRKEGQNVTLSCEQNLNHDAMYWYRQDPGQGLRLIYYSQIVNDFQKGDIAEGYSVSREKKESFPLTVTSAQKNPTAFYLCASRPAGQVNYGYTFGSGTRLTVV.

The chain joins TRBV7-2 to TRBJ1-2; 7 positions agree with TRBD1. Per the germline V gene, CDR1 is SGHTA and CDR2 is FQGNSA. This CDR3 region has 15 residues. Trimming at V came to 1 base and at J to 2 bases, leaving 4 bases not matched to a gene. The CDR3 region is CASSLESGGNYGYTF. In DNA form, the CDR3 reads TGTGCCAGCAGCTTAGAATCAGGGGGAAACTATGGCTACACCTTC.

This rearrangement joins TRBV7-2 to TRBJ2-2, with TRBD1 matching 7 bases. The V and J ends lost 5 bases and 3 bases, in that order; junction bases with no gene match: 3. The CDR3 is made up of 14 amino acids. The germline gives CDR1 SGHTA, CDR2 FQGNSA. The CDR3: CASSRDSYTGELFF. CDR3 DNA sequence: TGTGCCAGCAGCCGGGACAGTTACACCGGGGAGCTGTTTTTT.

The chain links TRBV13 to TRBJ2-7; a weak D match, TRBD2 (7 bases). There are 15 residues in the CDR3. The germline V and J ends were trimmed by 5 bases and 3 bases, with 17 bases remaining between them. The germline V gene has CDR1 PRHDT and CDR2 FYEKMQ (reference sequence). The CDR3 here is CASSAGARRNYEQYF. The CDR3 DNA reads as TGTGCCAGCAGCGCGGGGGCCAGGAGGAACTACGAGCAGTACTTC. The full variable domain, completed using reference TRBV13 and TRBJ2-7, is AAGVIQSPRHLIKEKRETATLKCYPIPRHDTVYWYQQGPGQDPQFLISFYEKMQSDKGSIPDRFSAQQFSDYHSELNMSSLELGDSALYFCASSAGARRNYEQYFGPGTRLTVT.

The chain has TRBV29-1 and TRBJ2-5, with TRBD2 as a possible D gene (6 bases). This CDR3 is built from 12 residues. V lost 4 bases and J 3 bases, leaving 9 bases between the germline ends. Germline values: CDR1 SQVTM, CDR2 ANQGSEA. DNA for the CDR3: TGCAGCGTTGGACGGGGGAAAGAGACCCAGTACTTC. Its protein is CSVGRGKETQYF.

V is TRBV6-1 and J is TRBJ2-4; maybe TRBD2 (5 bases). Germline V gene lookup returns CDR1 MNHNS and CDR2 SASEGT. The CDR3 is made up of 14 amino acids. Deletions cut 9 bases from V and 10 bases from J, with 22 bases between. For the CDR3, the DNA is TGTGCCAGTATCCGGGATACATCACCCTATATTCAGTACTTC. Amino acids: CASIRDTSPYIQYF.

V is TRBV6-1 and J is TRBJ1-2; weak D call: TRBD1 (6 bases). From germline, CDR1 is MNHNS and CDR2 SASEGT. Between the trimmed V and J ends, which lost 6 bases and 3 bases, there was a span of 17 bases. The CDR3 loop spans 15 amino acids. CDR3 protein: CASRSGTRGDYGYTF. CDR3 bases: TGTGCCAGCAGGAGCGGGACACGGGGAGACTATGGCTACACCTTC.

The genes are TRBV30 and TRBJ2-3; weak D call: TRBD2 (6 bases). The CDR3 covers 12 residues. The V gene lost 4 bases and the J gene lost 6 bases, with 11 bases spanning the gap. Germline-derived CDR1 and CDR2 are GTSNPN and SVGIG (reference sequence). This chain's CDR3 is CAWTPRGDTQYF. DNA of the CDR3: TGTGCCTGGACCCCACGGGGGGATACGCAGTATTTT.

The rearrangement uses TRBV5-1 and TRBJ1-1; D is perhaps TRBD1 (5 bases). This CDR3 contains 15 residues. V lost 1 base, J lost 2 bases, and 12 bases lay in between. The germline CDR1 and CDR2 sequences are SGHRS and YFSETQ. Written as DNA, the CDR3 is TGCGCCAGCAGCTTGTTTGCGGGGGGAAACACTGAAGCTTTCTTT. Translation: CASSLFAGGNTEAFF.

The chain uses TRBV7-9 and TRBJ1-1; D might be TRBD1 (6 bases). The germline CDR1 and CDR2 sequences are SEHNR and FQNEAQ (reference sequence). This CDR3 has 11 residues. The V end lost 5 bases, the J end lost 8 bases, and 9 bases lay between the germline ends. The CDR3 sequence is CASSVDREAFF. CDR3 coding DNA: TGTGCCAGCAGCGTAGACAGGGAAGCTTTCTTT.